The clone carrying this T cell receptor beta chain was recorded a few times. No antigen is known for it. The sample belongs to a study of regulatory T cells in long-lasting Graves disease. Study in general: Newly diagnosed Graves' patients took antithyroid drugs under 3 months. The study's findings and limits: Analyses excluded thyroid tissue, covering peripheral blood alone. Favoring TRBV28, TRBJ1-2 and TRBJ2-5 was a feature seen in persistent disease.

Investigators prepared the TCR beta libraries by applying iRepertoire HTBI primers and Arm-PCR of CDR3 regions. Under the authors' procedure: Across the samples, identification revealed approximately 66 TRBV and 14 TRBJ segments. TCRdb ran MiXCR on the multiplex PCR reads and lists one entry per CDR3 protein. For this entry, the V and J calls and clone size follow TCRdb and not the study's own pipeline. The table includes about 320,000 distinct CDR3 sequences, under 20% detected once. After removal of 0 bases from V and 0 bases from J, the junction contained 1 base not matched to a gene. The CDR3 has 17 amino acids. Germline CDR1 MNHNY, CDR2 SVGAGI (reference sequence). Time point: newly diagnosed GD, antithyroid drugs for less than 3 months. Extracted RNA from PBMCs served as the source of the TCR library.

The sequencing used peripheral blood mononuclear cells (PBMCs), collected at new diagnosis, from a patient treated with antithyroid drugs. The TCR was taken from a female donor with Graves disease. This chain connects TRBV6-6 to TRBJ1-5; 11 bases line up with TRBD1. The CDR3 coding sequence is TGTGCCAGCAGTTACTCGGGACAGGGGGATAGCAATCAGCCCCAGCATTTT. Amino acid sequence: CASSYSGQGDSNQPQHF.